These 17 T cell receptor beta chains originate from one sample sequenced in a study of blood T cell repertoires in COVID-19. Libraries were prepared by immunoSEQ multiplex PCR; TCRdb keeps only in-frame clonotypes and omits some of them. The table shows a few hundred thousand clones, with 70% to 90% occurring only once. Material: peripheral blood. All receptors derive from a woman between 25 and 40 years old with COVID-19, enrolled during active disease.

This clone was detected once. V usage is TRBV7-2 and J usage is TRBJ1-1; 7 nucleotides line up with TRBD1. The CDR3 totals 18 residues. CDR1 and CDR2 from the germline V gene are SGHTA and FQGNSA. The trim removed 5 bases at V and 0 bases at J, leaving 15 bases unmatched. This CDR3 reads CASSPEGTAVPMNTEAFF. The CDR3 nucleotides read TGTGCCAGCAGCCCCGAGGGGACAGCCGTACCTATGAACACTGAAGCTTTCTTT.

This clone occurred a few times. The CDR3 bases are TGTGCCAGCAGCTTATCGTTGTTTGCCCTGAGCTCCTACGAGCAGTACGTC. Protein: CASSLSLFALSSYEQYV. The chain has TRBV7-2 and TRBJ2-7, with D uncertain. Deletions cut 2 bases from V and 0 bases from J, with 17 bases between. The CDR3 is 17 residues long. Per the germline V gene, CDR1 is SGHTA and CDR2 is FQGNSA.

The chain's CDR3 is CASSQDPGSLGTDTQYF. The DNA of the CDR3 is TGCGCCAGCAGCCAAGACCCCGGGAGTCTTGGCACAGATACGCAGTATTTT. The chain carries TRBV4-3 and TRBJ2-3, with D perhaps matching TRBD2 (6 bases). Between the trimmed V and J ends, which lost 0 bases and 1 base, there was a span of 14 bases. The CDR3 is made up of 17 amino acids. CDR1 LGHNA and CDR2 YSLEER come from the germline V gene.

The V gene is TRBV27, the J gene TRBJ1-1, with TRBD1 identical over 9 bases. There are 15 residues in the CDR3. V shed 6 bases and J 1 base; nucleotides not matched to a gene: 6. Germline CDR1 and CDR2: MNHEY and SMNVEV (reference sequence). The chain's CDR3 is CASSVTGGWNTEAFF. The CDR3 region has the DNA TGTGCCAGCAGCGTAACAGGGGGCTGGAACACTGAAGCTTTCTTT.

This chain connects TRBV4-2 to TRBJ1-2, with 7 nucleotides matching TRBD1. Germline trimming cut 0 bases from V and 4 bases from J; bases unmatched to any gene: 8. CDR3 length: 16 amino acids. Germline-derived CDR1 and CDR2 are LGHNA and YNFKEQ. The CDR3 loop reads CASSQDPGQSLYGYTF. CDR3 nucleotide sequence: TGTGCCAGCAGCCAAGATCCGGGACAGTCTCTCTATGGCTACACCTTC.

CDR3: CASSPRGLAAGELFF. As DNA, the CDR3 is TGTGCCAGCAGCCCGCGGGGCTTAGCGGCCGGGGAGCTGTTTTTT. The rearrangement uses TRBV3-1 (or the pseudogene TRBV3-2) and TRBJ2-2; tentative D call: TRBD2 (6 bases). V was trimmed by 4 bases and J by 6 bases, leaving 15 bases between them. The germline gives CDR1 LGHDT, CDR2 YNNKEL (reference sequence). The CDR3 totals 15 residues.

The J gene is TRBJ1-6, the V gene TRBV19; possibly TRBD1 for D (5 bases). Trimming cost V 7 bases and J 0 bases, with 16 bases left between them. The CDR3 runs to 17 residues. Germline V gene lookup returns CDR1 LNHDA and CDR2 SQIVND (reference sequence). As DNA, the CDR3 is TGTGCCAGTAACCATCAGACAGCGAGCTCCTATAATTCACCCCTCCACTTT. Translated: CASNHQTASSYNSPLHF.

The rearrangement links TRBV18 to TRBJ2-3, with a possible D match to TRBD2 (6 bases). CDR1 and CDR2 from the germline V gene are KGHSH and LQKENI. There are 14 residues in the CDR3. Trimming pared 2 bases from V and 3 bases from J, leaving 9 bases between. CDR3 amino acids: CASSPATRTDTQYF. The DNA for the CDR3 is TGTGCCAGCTCACCAGCGACTAGAACAGATACGCAGTATTTT.

The V gene is TRBV9, the J gene TRBJ1-2; D might be TRBD1 (5 bases). There are 17 residues in the CDR3. The V and J ends lost 4 bases and 0 bases respectively, with 19 bases between them. Germline V gene data show CDR1 as SGDLS and CDR2 as YYNGEE. The DNA of the CDR3 is TGTGCCAGCAGCTCCCGGGACTGGAGACCTACTAACTATGGCTACACCTTC. Its protein product is CASSSRDWRPTNYGYTF.

The chain couples TRBV6-2 or TRBV6-3 to TRBJ1-1; possible D gene TRBD1, 6 bases. This CDR3 region has 16 residues. V was clipped by 2 bases and J by 0 bases, with 13 bases between them. Per germline, CDR1 MNHEY and CDR2 SVGEGT. This chain's CDR3 is CASSYGKGGMNTEAFF. The CDR3 nucleotides read TGTGCCAGCAGTTACGGGAAGGGGGGGATGAACACTGAAGCTTTCTTT.

CDR3 residues: CASSTSGTSGSAYNEQFF. The CDR3 DNA is TGTGCCAGTAGCACGTCCGGGACTAGCGGGAGCGCCTACAATGAGCAGTTCTTC. The rearrangement uses TRBV19 and TRBJ2-1; 14 bases align to TRBD2. The CDR3 contains 18 residues. Germline loops: CDR1 LNHDA, CDR2 SQIVND (reference sequence). With 6 bases clipped from V and 2 bases from J, the junction kept 9 bases outside the gene matches.

The chain combines TRBV7-9 with TRBJ1-2; D not resolved. The CDR3 extends over 15 amino acids. Trimming pared 5 bases from V and 8 bases from J, leaving 21 bases between. The germline CDR1 and CDR2 sequences are SEHNR and FQNEAQ (reference sequence). The CDR3 bases are TGTGCCAGCAGCCCATACCTCAATAAGGAGGACGGCTACACCTTC. This gives the protein CASSPYLNKEDGYTF.

The chain uses TRBV5-5 and TRBJ2-5; the match to TRBD2 covers 7 bases. Germline V gene data show CDR1 as SGHKS and CDR2 as YYEKEE (reference sequence). This CDR3 is 15 amino acids long. The J segment lost 2 bases and the V segment lost 0 bases, leaving 4 bases of the junction unmatched. The CDR3 loop reads CASSLVGRAQETQYF. Here the CDR3 DNA reads TGTGCCAGCAGCTTGGTAGGGAGGGCTCAAGAGACCCAGTACTTC.

The rearrangement uses TRBV7-2 and TRBJ2-5; D is unclear. Trimming removed 5 bases at V and 2 bases at J, with 12 bases between. The CDR3 extends over 14 amino acids. Germline values: CDR1 SGHTA, CDR2 FQGNSA. The CDR3 here is CASSPKTGQETQYF. CDR3 nucleotide sequence: TGTGCCAGCAGCCCCAAGACTGGGCAAGAGACCCAGTACTTC.

The chain links TRBV15 to TRBJ2-1, with 8 bases that match TRBD1. Germline V gene sequence: CDR1 LNHNV, CDR2 YYDKDF (reference sequence). Losses at the gene ends were 5 bases for V and 4 bases for J; bases not matched to a gene: 7. This CDR3 region has 15 residues. The CDR3 coding sequence is TGTGCCACCAGCCCCGACAGGGGAACGTACAATGAGCAGTTCTTC. It codes for CATSPDRGTYNEQFF.

The V gene is TRBV28, the J gene TRBJ2-1, with D possibly being TRBD2 (5 bases). The V end was cut by 6 bases, the J end by 9 bases, with 18 bases between. The CDR3 extends over 14 amino acids. Germline V CDR1 and CDR2: MDHEN, SYDVKM. Here the CDR3 reads CASRNLGGGREQFF. Here the CDR3 DNA reads TGTGCCAGCAGAAACTTGGGTGGAGGACGTGAGCAGTTCTTC.

The V gene is TRBV11-2, the J gene TRBJ1-1; TRBD1 is a possible D gene (5 bases). The CDR3 is made up of 13 amino acids. The germline V gene has CDR1 SGHAT and CDR2 FQNNGV. Trimming stripped 7 bases from V and 6 bases from J, with 15 bases between. Here the CDR3 DNA reads TGTGCCAGCACCCTTCAGGGTCTCTCTGAAGCTTTCTTT. It yields the protein CASTLQGLSEAFF.